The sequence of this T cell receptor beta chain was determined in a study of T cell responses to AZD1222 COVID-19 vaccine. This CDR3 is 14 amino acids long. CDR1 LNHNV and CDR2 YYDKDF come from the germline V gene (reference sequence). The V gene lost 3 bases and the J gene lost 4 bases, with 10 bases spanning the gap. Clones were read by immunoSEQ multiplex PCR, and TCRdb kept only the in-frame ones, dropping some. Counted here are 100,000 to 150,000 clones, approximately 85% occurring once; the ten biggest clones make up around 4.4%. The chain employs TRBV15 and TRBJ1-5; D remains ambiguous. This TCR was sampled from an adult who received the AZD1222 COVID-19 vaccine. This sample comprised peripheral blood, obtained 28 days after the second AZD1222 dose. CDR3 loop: CATSRDLSNQPQHF. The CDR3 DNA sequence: TGTGCCACCAGCAGGGACTTGAGTAATCAGCCCCAGCATTTT.